The source of this T cell receptor beta chain is a study of human T cells and chemical hapten exposure (dated by TCRdb to about 2021). With regard to the full study: For sensitization, 2% DPC in acetone was applied to a roughly 2 cm by roughly 2 cm area of upper inner arm skin. Throughout the roughly 25-week study period, patients were also given weekly therapeutic DPC doses on the scalp. Patch tests used Finn chambers with 0.01% DPC on the upper back, scored after 6 days by International Contact Dermatitis Research Group standards. Most of the patients in the cohort were female, and the cohort covered alopecia areata with under or over 50% scalp involvement, alopecia totalis and alopecia universalis. The libraries were sequenced as a pool, and the TCR yield per sample differed mostly because of small variations in library volumes within the pool. In alopecia patients, the study followed how the peripheral blood TCR repertoire changed in vivo over primary and secondary sensitization to diphenylcyclopropenone (DPC), a hapten. Blood was sampled from patients pre-sensitization (week 0) and at 2, 6 and about 24 weeks after DPC sensitization. For TCR sequencing, blood came from some 31 alopecia patients at anywhere from one to four time points (pre-sensitization, 2, 6 and 24 weeks).

The time point label for this specimen denotes: patch test 2, 6 weeks after DPC sensitization. This sample's treatment or condition label indicates: therapeutic diphenylcyclopropenone sensitization with weekly scalp DPC. Blood at each patch-test visit was drawn before the patch test was applied. To be eligible, patients had to be aged 18 to 70, diagnosed with alopecia and judged suitable for DPC therapy, while pregnant patients were excluded. Total RNA was isolated from unfractionated whole blood collected in Tempus Blood RNA tubes. To prepare the library, RACE was applied. The sequencer listed for this sample is NextSeq 500. During library preparation, unique molecular identifiers were attached to individual cDNA molecules so that TCRs could be counted quantitatively and reproducibly. From each blood RNA sample, both TCR alpha and TCR beta chains were sequenced. In the paper's pipeline: A median of around 96,000 TCRs per sample was observed, with a range of about 20,000 to 750,000. V, J and CDR3 annotation of the TCR reads was performed with the Decombinator software suite. For PS versus PT1 abundance plots, all samples were subsampled to the same number of TCRs (28,000). Expanded TCRs were defined as absent before sensitization and observed at least eight times at the 2-week time point. The raw public reads went through TCRdb reprocessing: fastp at Q25, MiXCR clone calling, in-frame beta chains kept. Records with the same CDR3 protein are collapsed into one entry carrying the most frequent genes and DNA. The V and J calls reflect TCRdb's pipeline rather than the authors' work. The table for this sample lists tens of thousands of distinct CDR3 sequences; more than 9% of them were counted only once. The top ten constitute around 1.6% of the sample.

As concerns this clonotype: The clone's antigen remains unknown. No qualities accompany the bases; no much larger clone lies one base away.

General findings and caveats noted by the study authors: Because all patients had alopecia, a presumed autoimmune disease, the immune response of the patients might differ from that of healthy individuals. Repeated subsampling changed both the strength of the expansion versus patch-test correlation and the threshold at which the correlation became significant. The number of TCRs above 1 in 1000 frequency did not change with DPC sensitization; there was no evidence of global repertoire structure alterations. Expanded TCRs formed significantly more large CDR3 similarity clusters than pre-sensitization or healthy control sets, consistent with antigen-driven responses. The number of PT1 expanded TCRs positively correlated with patch test score, significant at thresholds 8, 16 and 32 but not 4.

V is cut back by 5 bases and J by 6 bases, with 9 bases in the junction unmatched. The CDR3 runs 14 residues from the cysteine to the phenylalanine. This entry keeps only the CDR3 DNA: 42 bases, framed from base 1. The sequence is built from TRBV12-3 or TRBV12-4 and TRBJ1-1, with TRBD1 matching 7 junction bases. Material: whole blood, obtained in connection with sensitization to the hapten diphenylcyclopropenone (DPC). This TCR derives from a man aged 18 to 30 with alopecia areata. Some clones in this sample may be carry-over from other donors' samples. The nucleotides are TGTGCCAGCAGTGTTTCAGGGGGTGTCGCTGAAGCTTTCTTT. Protein translation: CASSVSGGVAEAFF.